A few counts support the clone carrying this TCR beta chain. This record belongs to a study of response to subunit inactivated influenza vaccine. From the RT-PCR reads, TCRdb called clonotypes with MiXCR, one entry per CDR3 protein. Seen here are over 800,000 distinct CDR3 sequences, approximately 21% observed once, and the top ten hold 9.5% to 13%. The source of this sequence is a man in his fifties or sixties who received an inactivated influenza vaccine. The sequences come from PBMCs from blood, collected roughly 5 days after vaccination.

The CDR3 bases are TGCAGCGTTGCGACCGGGACTAGCGGGGGGGGGACCCAGTACTTC. Translated: CSVATGTSGGGTQYF. The chain has TRBV29-1 and TRBJ2-5, with TRBD2 identical over 16 bases. Trimming took 4 bases from V and 7 from J; bases not matched to a gene: 6. From germline, CDR1 is SQVTM and CDR2 ANQGSEA. The CDR3 is 15 amino acids.